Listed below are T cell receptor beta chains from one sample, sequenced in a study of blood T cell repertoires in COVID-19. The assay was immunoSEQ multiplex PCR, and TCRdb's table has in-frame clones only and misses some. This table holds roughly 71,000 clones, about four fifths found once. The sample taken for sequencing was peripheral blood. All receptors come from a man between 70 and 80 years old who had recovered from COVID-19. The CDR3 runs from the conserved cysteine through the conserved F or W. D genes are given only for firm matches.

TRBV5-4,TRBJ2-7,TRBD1,CASSLGGTGIPYEQYF,TGTGCCAGCAGCTTGGGGGGGACAGGGATCCCCTACGAGCAGTACTTC
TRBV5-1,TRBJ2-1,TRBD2,CASSSSGRSYNEQFF,TGCGCCAGCAGCTCTAGCGGGAGGTCCTACAATGAGCAGTTCTTC
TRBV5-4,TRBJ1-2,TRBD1,CASSSQGAGYTF,TGTGCCAGCAGCTCGCAGGGGGCGGGCTACACCTTC
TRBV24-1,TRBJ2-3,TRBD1,CATSDFRGQGAWGTDTQYF,TGTGCCACCAGTGATTTCCGGGGACAGGGGGCTTGGGGCACAGATACGCAGTATTTT
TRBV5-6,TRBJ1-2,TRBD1,CASSSLGTGRRNYGYTF,TGTGCCAGCAGCTCGCTGGGGACAGGGAGGAGAAACTATGGCTACACCTTC
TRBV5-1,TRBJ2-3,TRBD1,CASSLALTGGGVGSDTQYF,TGCGCCAGCAGCTTGGCTCTTACAGGGGGCGGGGTAGGGTCAGATACGCAGTATTTT
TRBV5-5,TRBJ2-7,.,CASSLVPGVGYEQYF,TGTGCCAGCAGCTTGGTGCCCGGGGTTGGGTACGAGCAGTACTTC
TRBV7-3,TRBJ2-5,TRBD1,CASSRTGRETQYF,TGTGCCAGCAGCCGGACAGGGAGGGAGACCCAGTACTTC
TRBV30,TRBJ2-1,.,CAWNPGRVYNEQFF,TGTGCCTGGAATCCCGGGAGAGTCTACAATGAGCAGTTCTTC
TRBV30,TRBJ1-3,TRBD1,CAWSAGQVSGNTIYF,TGTGCCTGGAGTGCCGGACAGGTCTCTGGAAACACCATATATTTT
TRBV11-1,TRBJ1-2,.,CASSDTQNLYGYTF,TGTGCCAGCAGCGACACACAGAACCTCTATGGCTACACCTTC
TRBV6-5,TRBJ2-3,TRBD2,CASSSLAGGRTDTQYF,TGTGCCAGCAGTTCCCTAGCGGGTGGCCGCACAGATACGCAGTATTTT
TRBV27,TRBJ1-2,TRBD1,CASSFTGTGRTNYGYTF,TGTGCCAGCAGTTTTACCGGGACAGGGAGAACTAACTATGGCTACACCTTC